One sample yielded the 29 T cell receptor beta chains listed below, sequenced in a study of identical twins. In TCRdb, the 5' RACE reads were re-called with MiXCR into one record per CDR3 protein. The sample has hundreds of thousands of distinct CDR3 sequences; about 20% are singletons. These same records also appear under a second study, on T cells expressing NK-cell markers.

Sequenced material: PBMCs. The receptors here all came from a woman under 30 in good health.

This rearrangement joins TRBV20-1 to TRBJ1-5, with a weak D call TRBD1 (5 bases). CDR3 length equals 16 residues. V was pared by 1 base and J by 5 bases, with 18 bases between. Germline CDR1 DFQATT, CDR2 SNEGSKA (reference sequence). CDR3 residues: CSARGRTAGLDQPQHF. In DNA, the CDR3 is TGCAGTGCTAGAGGGCGAACAGCAGGGCTGGATCAGCCCCAGCATTTT.

The V gene is TRBV20-1, the J gene TRBJ2-3; D is tentatively TRBD1 or TRBD2 (5 bases each). Germline CDR1 is DFQATT and CDR2 is SNEGSKA (reference sequence). The ends were cut back, 3 bases at V and 11 bases at J, with 15 bases in the middle. CDR3 length: 12 residues. The CDR3 is CSASSGTVKQYF. CDR3 nucleotide sequence: TGCAGTGCTAGTTCCGGGACCGTAAAGCAGTATTTT.

The gene calls are TRBV5-1 and TRBJ2-1; D possibly uses TRBD1 or TRBD2 (5 bases each). Germline V gene data show CDR1 as SGHRS and CDR2 as YFSETQ. The V end lost 4 bases, the J end lost 5 bases, and 13 bases lay between the germline ends. This CDR3 region has 14 residues. The CDR3 here is CASSGTAGHNEQFF. In DNA, the CDR3 is TGCGCCAGCAGCGGGACCGCAGGCCACAATGAGCAGTTCTTC.

This clonotype was observed a handful of times. The chain is built from TRBV3-1 and TRBJ2-7; D might be TRBD1 or TRBD2, each matching 5 bases. V was cut by 1 base and J by 12 bases, with 13 bases left in between. CDR3 size: 12 residues. CDR1 LGHDT and CDR2 YNNKEL come from the germline V gene (reference sequence). CDR3 region: CASSQGDRPPYF. The CDR3 DNA is TGTGCCAGCAGCCAAGGGGACCGACCTCCGTACTTC.

The chain combines TRBV27 with TRBJ1-5; 8 bases are a match to TRBD1. Germline CDR1 reads MNHEY; CDR2 reads SMNVEV (reference sequence). The length of the CDR3 is 12 residues. V shed 11 bases, J shed 4 bases, and the junction held 4 bases outside the gene matches. CDR3 in DNA: TGTGCCGTCGGACAGGGAAATCAGCCCCAGCATTTT. It translates to CAVGQGNQPQHF.

This clonotype has more than one count but fewer than ten. J is TRBJ1-4 and V is TRBV5-5; D unresolved. The V end was cut by 5 bases, the J end by 6 bases, with 11 bases between. Germline CDR1 reads SGHKS; CDR2 reads YYEKEE (reference sequence). The CDR3 is made up of 13 amino acids. CDR3 bases: TGTGCCAGCAGGGATGGCGGGGATGAAAAACTGTTTTTT. It encodes CASRDGGDEKLFF.

This clonotype has ten or more counts. The chain carries TRBV5-1 and TRBJ2-3; 9 nucleotides line up with TRBD1. J gave up 4 bases and V 4 bases, and 4 bases lay outside the gene matches. CDR1 and CDR2 from the germline V gene are SGHRS and YFSETQ. The CDR3 consists of 14 residues. CDR3 sequence (DNA): TGCGCCAGCAGCCCGGACAGGGGAGCAGATACGCAGTATTTT. It specifies CASSPDRGADTQYF.

The chain has TRBV4-2 and TRBJ1-5; D remains ambiguous. Per germline, CDR1 LGHNA and CDR2 YNFKEQ. The germline V and J ends were trimmed by 0 bases and 7 bases, with 7 bases remaining between them. This CDR3 spans 13 amino acids. CDR3 coding DNA: TGTGCCAGCAGCCAAGATCGGGGACAGCCCCAGCATTTT. It specifies CASSQDRGQPQHF.

The rearrangement uses TRBV6-1 and TRBJ1-5, with TRBD1 identical over 7 bases. Germline V lookup: CDR1 MNHNS, CDR2 SASEGT. V shed 8 bases, J shed 1 base, and the junction held 8 bases outside the gene matches. The CDR3 is 15 residues long. CDR3 residues: CASGRGRVSNQPQHF. As DNA, the CDR3 is TGTGCCAGCGGGAGGGGGCGGGTGAGCAATCAGCCCCAGCATTTT.

V is TRBV24-1 and J is TRBJ1-5; D is unclear. In germline, CDR1 is KGHDR, CDR2 SFDVKD. Between the trimmed V and J ends, which lost 5 bases and 4 bases, there was a span of 17 bases. CDR3 length: 16 residues. Here the CDR3 DNA reads TGTGCCACCAGTGGTCGGAAGACGGGCAATAATCAGCCCCAGCATTTT. Protein: CATSGRKTGNNQPQHF.

This clonotype appeared many times. The V call is TRBV12-3 or TRBV12-4, the J call TRBJ2-3; 10 bases map to TRBD1. There are 16 residues in the CDR3. V shed 6 bases, J shed 3 bases, and the junction held 9 bases outside the gene matches. The CDR3 sequence is CASSRRQGARTDTQYF. The CDR3, as DNA: TGTGCCAGCAGCCGCCGACAGGGGGCGAGGACAGATACGCAGTATTTT.

This clonotype was seen a few times. This chain connects TRBV12-3 or TRBV12-4 to TRBJ2-3, with 7 bases fitting TRBD2. There are 14 residues in the CDR3. Trimming at V came to 0 bases and at J to 4 bases, leaving 1 base not matched to a gene. CDR3 nucleotides: TGTGCCAGCAGTTTAGCTAGCGGGTCAGATACGCAGTATTTT. Its translation: CASSLASGSDTQYF.

The genes are TRBV29-1 and TRBJ1-1; D possibly corresponds to TRBD1 (6 bases). The CDR3 spans 12 residues. CDR1 SQVTM and CDR2 ANQGSEA come from the germline V gene. Between the trimmed V and J ends, which lost 3 bases and 5 bases, there was a span of 10 bases. Here the CDR3 DNA reads TGCAGCGTTGAGGGGGGCGTAACTGAAGCTTTCTTT. Its protein is CSVEGGVTEAFF. The full variable domain, with the rest looked up from reference TRBV29-1 and TRBJ1-1, is SAVISQKPSRDICQRGTSLTIQCQVDSQVTMMFWYRQQPGQSLTLIATANQGSEATYESGFVIDKFPISRPNLTFSTLTVSNMSPEDSSIYLCSVEGGVTEAFFGQGTRLTVV.

This clonotype has only one observation. This chain uses TRBV10-1 with TRBJ2-1, with 8 positions matching TRBD1. The CDR3 length is 12 residues. CDR1 is WNHNN and CDR2 is SYGVQD in the germline V gene (reference sequence). V lost 5 bases to trimming and J lost 9 bases; unmatched junction nucleotides: 3. CDR3 region: CASSMDRVEQFF. The CDR3 region has the DNA TGCGCCAGCAGTATGGACAGGGTTGAGCAGTTCTTC.

The chain links TRBV3-1 to TRBJ2-7; tentative D call: TRBD1 (5 bases). This CDR3 has 15 residues. Germline V gives CDR1 LGHDT, CDR2 YNNKEL (reference sequence). With 3 bases removed from V and 3 bases from J, the gap between germline ends came to 15 bases. CDR3 bases: TGTGCCAGCAGCCACCCTACAAGGACAAACTACGAGCAGTACTTC. Translating gives CASSHPTRTNYEQYF.

This chain joins TRBV5-1 and TRBJ2-7, with a weak D call TRBD2 (5 bases). Deletions cut 1 base from V and 1 base from J, with 21 bases between. CDR3 length: 18 residues. Germline V gene lookup returns CDR1 SGHRS and CDR2 YFSETQ. In DNA, the CDR3 is TGCGCCAGCAGCTTGATTTGGACTGGAGGAAAGATATCCTACGAGCAGTACTTC. Translation: CASSLIWTGGKISYEQYF.

This clonotype came up a few times. The rearrangement uses TRBV25-1 and TRBJ2-7; 9 nucleotides align to TRBD2. V shed 2 bases, J shed 5 bases, and the junction held 7 bases outside the gene matches. The CDR3 loop spans 15 amino acids. Germline assignment: CDR1 MGHDK and CDR2 SYGVNS. This CDR3 is CASSETGTSLDEQYF. The DNA for the CDR3 is TGTGCCAGCAGTGAAACCGGGACTAGCCTGGACGAGCAGTACTTC.

This chain links TRBV24-1 with TRBJ2-1, with TRBD1 identical over 8 bases. The CDR3 runs 14 residues. The J segment lost 6 bases and the V segment lost 4 bases, leaving 4 bases of the junction unmatched. The V gene's germline CDR1 is KGHDR and CDR2 SFDVKD. The CDR3 region is CATSDPDRANEQFF. In DNA form, the CDR3 reads TGTGCCACCAGTGACCCGGACAGGGCCAATGAGCAGTTCTTC.

This chain links TRBV19 with TRBJ2-3; D is possibly TRBD2 (5 bases). Per the germline V gene, CDR1 is LNHDA and CDR2 is SQIVND (reference sequence). This CDR3 comprises 11 residues. Trimming cost V 9 bases and J 4 bases, with 8 bases left between them. CDR3 in amino acids: CASGLPDTQYF. CDR3 DNA sequence: TGTGCCAGCGGACTGCCAGATACGCAGTATTTT.

The rearrangement uses TRBV6-4 and TRBJ2-3, with 8 nucleotides matching TRBD2. Germline V gene lookup returns CDR1 MRHNA and CDR2 SNTAGT. The CDR3 covers 15 residues. J was trimmed by 6 bases and V by 2 bases; bases with no gene match: 7. CDR3 sequence (DNA): TGTGCCAGCAGTGACGTAGTAGCGGGGATCGATACGCAGTATTTT. Residues: CASSDVVAGIDTQYF.

The sample holds a few counts of this clonotype. The chain has TRBV5-6 and TRBJ1-6; unclear D gene. This CDR3 spans 12 amino acids. The V end lost 2 bases, the J end lost 8 bases, and 5 bases lay between the germline ends. The germline gives CDR1 SGHDT, CDR2 YYEEEE. The CDR3, as DNA: TGTGCCAGCAGCTTCCGGGATTCACCCCTCCACTTT. Encoded protein: CASSFRDSPLHF.

This chain links TRBV7-3 with TRBJ2-2; 8 bases match TRBD2. Germline lookup yields CDR1 SGHTA and CDR2 FQGTGA. The V gene end was trimmed by 0 bases and the J gene end by 7 bases; junction bases not matched to a gene: 7. This CDR3 region has 16 residues. The CDR3 spells CASSLTGGATDGELFF. As DNA, the CDR3 is TGTGCCAGCAGCTTAACCGGGGGGGCCACGGACGGGGAGCTGTTTTTT.

This clonotype showed up many times. This chain links TRBV29-1 with TRBJ2-7; D remains ambiguous. The germline V gene has CDR1 SQVTM and CDR2 ANQGSEA. V was shortened by 3 bases and J by 4 bases, with 7 bases between the two germline ends. The CDR3 has 11 amino acids. The CDR3 DNA reads as TGCAGCGTTGAGTCCGGATACGAGCAGTACTTC. The encoded protein is CSVESGYEQYF.

The rearrangement uses TRBV3-1 and TRBJ2-7; D is ambiguous. The CDR3 runs 15 residues. Germline loops: CDR1 LGHDT, CDR2 YNNKEL (reference sequence). V gave up 1 base and J gave up 6 bases, with 16 bases separating them. CDR3 protein: CASSQGHAVVGEQYF. For the CDR3, the DNA is TGTGCCAGCAGCCAAGGGCATGCAGTAGTGGGCGAGCAGTACTTC.

The sample holds many counts of this clonotype. The chain couples TRBV6-1 to TRBJ2-5; D might be TRBD1 (5 bases). The V end was cut by 5 bases, the J end by 5 bases, with 21 bases between. CDR1 and CDR2 (germline): MNHNS, SASEGT. The CDR3 sequence is 16 residues long. In DNA form, the CDR3 reads TGTGCCAGCAGTCCCTCCGGCAGGGCCCTTGGGGAGACCCAGTACTTC. Translated: CASSPSGRALGETQYF.

On this clonotype: Germline and junction disagree at one end, which may indicate a read error. This rearrangement joins TRBV9 to TRBJ2-7; 10 bases are a match to TRBD2. The CDR3 extends over 12 amino acids. Germline V gene lookup returns CDR1 SGDLS and CDR2 YYNGEE. The CDR3 nucleotides read TGCTCTAGCGGGAGTAGCACCTACGAGCAGTACTTC. Encoded protein: CSSGSSTYEQYF.

This clonotype has only a few counts. This chain connects TRBV12-3 or TRBV12-4 to TRBJ2-2, with 10 bases fitting TRBD2. Trimming at V came to 5 bases and at J to 7 bases, leaving 7 bases not matched to a gene. The CDR3 has 15 amino acids. The CDR3 DNA reads TGTGCCAGCAGTCGGGCTAGCGGGAGTTTCGGGGAGCTGTTTTTT. Protein product: CASSRASGSFGELFF.

The chain uses TRBV6-2 or TRBV6-3 and TRBJ1-2; 12 bases match TRBD1. The CDR3 spans 17 residues. V dropped 5 bases and J dropped 7; count of bases not matched to a gene: 14. Germline CDR1 MNHEY, CDR2 SVGEGT. CDR3 region: CASSRIPGQGAGGGYTF. In DNA form, the CDR3 reads TGTGCCAGCAGTCGGATACCGGGACAGGGGGCCGGAGGTGGCTACACCTTC.

The V call is TRBV5-1, the J call TRBJ2-7; 11 bases fit TRBD2. The trim removed 4 bases at V and 1 base at J, leaving 4 bases unmatched. The V gene's germline CDR1 is SGHRS and CDR2 YFSETQ. This CDR3 is built from 15 residues. CDR3 loop: CASSPLAGASYEQYF. CDR3 coding DNA: TGCGCCAGCAGCCCACTAGCGGGGGCATCCTACGAGCAGTACTTC.